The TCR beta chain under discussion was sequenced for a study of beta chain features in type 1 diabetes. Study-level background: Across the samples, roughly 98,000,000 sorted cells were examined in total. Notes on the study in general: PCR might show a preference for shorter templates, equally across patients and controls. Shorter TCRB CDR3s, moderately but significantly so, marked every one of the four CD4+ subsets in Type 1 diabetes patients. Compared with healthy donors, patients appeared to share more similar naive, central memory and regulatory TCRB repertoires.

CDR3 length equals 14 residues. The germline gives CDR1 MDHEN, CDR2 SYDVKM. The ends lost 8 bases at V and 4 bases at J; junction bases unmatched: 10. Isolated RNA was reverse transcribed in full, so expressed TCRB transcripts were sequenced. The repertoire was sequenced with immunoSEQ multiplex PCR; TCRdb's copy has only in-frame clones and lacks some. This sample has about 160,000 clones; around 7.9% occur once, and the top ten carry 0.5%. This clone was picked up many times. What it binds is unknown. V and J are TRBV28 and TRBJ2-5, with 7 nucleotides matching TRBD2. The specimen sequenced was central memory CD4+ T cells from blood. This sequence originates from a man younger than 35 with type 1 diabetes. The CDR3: CASAIWEGAETQYF. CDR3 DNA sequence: TGTGCCAGCGCTATTTGGGAGGGAGCAGAGACCCAGTACTTC.